The present T cell receptor beta chain was sequenced within a study of Ad26.COV2.S vaccination and SARS-CoV-2 variants. For the study at large: Participants got Ad26.COV2.S intramuscularly, once or twice 56 days apart.

The CDR3 runs to 16 residues. Between the trimmed V and J ends, which lost 0 bases and 4 bases, there was a span of 14 bases. The germline gives CDR1 MNHEY, CDR2 SVGEGT. Profiling relied on immunoSEQ multiplex PCR, and the TCRdb table lists in-frame clones only, not all of them. Here the sample spans 350,000 to 500,000 clones, 88% being singletons. As for treatment: 15 to 20 received Ad26.COV2.S at low or high dose, single or two shots; several received placebo; per-sample allocation not given. At day 63 after the first vaccine or placebo injection, samples were drawn. The donor was a Boston adult aged 18-55 years. SARS-CoV-2 spike from the Wuhan strain was encoded by the vaccine, an Ad26 vector.

This TCR derives from a person between 18 and 65 years old who received the Ad26.COV2.S COVID-19 vaccine or a placebo. This material consisted of peripheral blood, taken in a trial of Ad26.COV2.S vaccine versus placebo. The chain uses TRBV6-2 or TRBV6-3 and TRBJ2-3; the D gene is possibly TRBD1 (5 bases). CDR3: CASSYSGQGNPDTQYF. CDR3 in DNA: TGTGCCAGCAGTTACTCAGGCCAGGGTAACCCAGATACGCAGTATTTT.